This passage covers 12 T cell receptor beta chains from one sample sequenced in a study of blood T cell repertoires in COVID-19. Measured with immunoSEQ multiplex PCR; TCRdb has only the in-frame clones, and not every one. This sample has approximately 76,000 clones, with 88% found just once. The specimen sequenced was peripheral blood. Source of these receptors: a human donor in a cohort sampled during active COVID-19.

The count of this clone is one. The chain is built from TRBV6-5 and TRBJ1-4; D possibly corresponds to TRBD1 (6 bases). Germline CDR1 is MNHEY and CDR2 is SVGAGI. The ends were cut back, 4 bases at V and 6 bases at J, with 12 bases in the middle. The CDR3 has 14 residues. CDR3 in amino acids: CASSSRQDHEKLFF. The CDR3 DNA follows: TGTGCCAGCAGTTCCAGACAGGACCATGAAAAACTGTTTTTT.

V and J are TRBV5-8 and TRBJ2-3; 7 nucleotides agree with TRBD1. The V gene end was trimmed by 0 bases and the J gene end by 4 bases; junction bases not matched to a gene: 5. Germline CDR1 SGHTS, CDR2 YDEGEE. This CDR3 has 15 amino acids. The DNA for the CDR3 is TGTGCCAGCAGCTTGGACAGGGGTTCTGCAGATACGCAGTATTTT. Protein sequence: CASSLDRGSADTQYF. Full variable domain (rest looked up from reference TRBV5-8 and TRBJ2-3): EAGVTQSPTHLIKTRGQQATLRCSPISGHTSVYWYQQALGLGLQFLLWYDEGEERNRGNFPPRFSGRQFPNYSSELNVNALELEDSALYLCASSLDRGSADTQYFGPGTRLTVL.

The chain's CDR3 is CASSTGLAGEQYF. CDR3 sequence (DNA): TGTGCCAGCAGCACAGGACTAGCGGGTGAGCAGTACTTC. The V and J genes are TRBV5-4 and TRBJ2-7; 11 bases map to TRBD2. Germline V lookup: CDR1 SGHNT, CDR2 YYREEE (reference sequence). This CDR3 region has 13 residues. J gave up 7 bases and V 4 bases, and 4 bases lay outside the gene matches.

The chain has TRBV7-2 and TRBJ2-3; 11 bases match TRBD2. Trimming removed 5 bases from V and 3 bases from J; junction bases left unmatched: 10. CDR1 and CDR2 (germline): SGHTA, FQGNSA. This CDR3 contains 17 residues. CDR3 sequence reads: CASSPRGSGGATDTQYF. The CDR3 nucleotides read TGTGCCAGCAGCCCCCGAGGTAGCGGGGGGGCTACAGATACGCAGTATTTT.

This clone was found a few times. The rearrangement joins TRBV20-1 to TRBJ2-7, with 13 bases aligning to TRBD2. CDR3 length: 16 amino acids. V trimming: 3 bases; J trimming: 3 bases; junction bases outside the gene matches: 8. Germline values: CDR1 DFQATT, CDR2 SNEGSKA (reference sequence). The CDR3 DNA reads as TGCAGTGCTAGTGACCGGACTAGCGGGAGTCTCTACGAGCAGTACTTC. It codes for CSASDRTSGSLYEQYF.

The chain is built from TRBV5-1 and TRBJ2-7, with TRBD2 as a possible D gene (5 bases). This CDR3 is 15 amino acids long. V was pared by 0 bases and J by 0 bases, with 10 bases between. CDR1 SGHRS and CDR2 YFSETQ come from the germline V gene. The CDR3 loop reads CASSLGAEGSYEQYF. The CDR3 coding sequence is TGCGCCAGCAGCTTGGGGGCCGAGGGCTCCTACGAGCAGTACTTC.

J is TRBJ1-2 and V is TRBV11-2; TRBD1 agrees at 7 bases. Germline V CDR1 and CDR2: SGHAT, FQNNGV. The CDR3 has 16 residues. The J segment lost 7 bases and the V segment lost 2 bases, leaving 13 bases of the junction unmatched. The chain's CDR3 is CASSLYTGAAWSGYTF. The CDR3 DNA follows: TGTGCCAGCAGCTTATACACAGGGGCGGCCTGGAGTGGCTACACCTTC.

The chain uses TRBV5-1 and TRBJ2-4, with 11 bases lining up with TRBD1. Trimming at V came to 4 bases and at J to 8 bases, leaving 5 bases not matched to a gene. This CDR3 has 14 amino acids. Germline V gene lookup returns CDR1 SGHRS and CDR2 YFSETQ. The CDR3, as DNA: TGCGCCAGCAGCCAACGGGACAGGGGGGACATTCAGTACTTC. It is translated as CASSQRDRGDIQYF.

The chain joins TRBV28 to TRBJ1-5, with D possibly TRBD1 on 5 matching bases. CDR1 is MDHEN, CDR2 SYDVKM, per germline. V gave up 9 bases and J gave up 5 bases, with 17 bases separating them. The CDR3 runs to 14 residues. CDR3 loop: CASVAGLVHQPQHF. CDR3 bases: TGTGCCAGTGTGGCGGGACTCGTCCATCAGCCCCAGCATTTT.

The V call is TRBV12-3 or TRBV12-4, the J call TRBJ1-2; 8 bases map to TRBD1. The CDR3 is 13 residues long. J was trimmed by 3 bases and V by 6 bases; bases with no gene match: 3. Here the CDR3 reads CASSLDRDYGYTF. The CDR3 region has the DNA TGTGCCAGCAGCCTGGACAGGGACTATGGCTACACCTTC.

V and J are TRBV28 and TRBJ2-1; 10 bases agree with TRBD1. CDR3 size: 16 residues. The J segment lost 7 bases and the V segment lost 4 bases, leaving 10 bases of the junction unmatched. Germline loops: CDR1 MDHEN, CDR2 SYDVKM. CDR3 amino acids: CASSSVGTGVANEQFF. CDR3 nucleotide sequence: TGTGCCAGCAGTTCGGTGGGGACAGGGGTTGCAAATGAGCAGTTCTTC.

The V call is TRBV18, the J call TRBJ2-7, with a weak D call TRBD1 (5 bases). The CDR3 is 15 residues long. From germline, CDR1 is KGHSH and CDR2 LQKENI. The V end lost 1 base, the J end lost 5 bases, and 15 bases lay between the germline ends. The DNA of the CDR3 is TGTGCCAGCTCACCACACTCAGGGATCGGCGACGAGCAGTACTTC. Residues: CASSPHSGIGDEQYF.